One and the same sample provided the 16 T cell receptor beta chains below, sequenced in a study of type 1 regulatory T cells. Their specific antigens are unknown. From the reads, TCRdb called clonotypes with MiXCR, one entry per CDR3 protein. The repertoire holds roughly 71,000 distinct CDR3 sequences, with about 69% as singletons. The specimen was cultured T cells, either the whole culture or a sorted T cell fraction (not recorded which). Stated subset: Tr1-enriched cell product generated in vitro against host alloantigens. The origin of the receptors is a human donor in good health.

This sequence joins TRBV6-2 or TRBV6-3 and TRBJ2-7; 9 positions match TRBD1. CDR3 length: 15 amino acids. CDR1 is MNHEY, CDR2 SVGEGT, per germline. The J segment lost 7 bases and the V segment lost 5 bases, leaving 12 bases of the junction unmatched. The CDR3 region is CASSPPGQGGEEQYF. The CDR3 region has the DNA TGTGCCAGCAGTCCACCGGGACAGGGCGGTGAAGAGCAGTACTTC.

A single count supports this clonotype. V usage is TRBV28 and J usage is TRBJ2-1, with D perhaps TRBD2 (6 bases). The germline gives CDR1 MDHEN, CDR2 SYDVKM. The CDR3 runs 14 residues. V gave up 5 bases and J gave up 5 bases, with 13 bases separating them. The CDR3 sequence: CASSRSGVNNEQFF. The DNA of the CDR3 is TGTGCCAGCAGTCGATCGGGGGTGAACAATGAGCAGTTCTTC.

The rearrangement uses TRBV20-1 and TRBJ2-1; D gene uncertain. This CDR3 comprises 13 residues. V was trimmed by 0 bases and J by 5 bases, leaving 8 bases between them. Germline CDR1 is DFQATT and CDR2 is SNEGSKA (reference sequence). The CDR3 is CSARDGSNNEQFF. The CDR3 DNA is TGCAGTGCTAGAGATGGGTCTAACAATGAGCAGTTCTTC.

On this clonotype itself: Sequence at one end of the junction differs from germline and may be a read error. The V gene is TRBV10-3, the J gene TRBJ1-1; D remains unclear. The CDR3 runs 12 residues. In germline, CDR1 is ENHRY, CDR2 SYGVKD. The CDR3 region has the DNA TGTGCTATCAGTGGAATCCCCACTGAAGCTTTCTTT. Its protein product is CAISGIPTEAFF.

The genes are TRBV5-1 and TRBJ2-5; no reliable D call. V was cut by 5 bases and J by 3 bases, with 11 bases left in between. This CDR3 has 13 residues. Germline V gene lookup returns CDR1 SGHRS and CDR2 YFSETQ. The CDR3 reads CASRSGLEETQYF. DNA of the CDR3: TGCGCCAGCAGGTCCGGGCTGGAAGAGACCCAGTACTTC.

CDR3 sequence reads: CASSSTVVPSYNEQFF. For the CDR3, the DNA is TGTGCCAGCAGCTCAACCGTTGTACCCTCCTACAATGAGCAGTTCTTC. This rearrangement joins TRBV27 to TRBJ2-1; D uncertain. The CDR3 sequence is 16 residues long. CDR1 and CDR2 (germline): MNHEY, SMNVEV (reference sequence). Between the trimmed V and J ends, which lost 6 bases and 0 bases, there was a span of 15 bases.

The genes are TRBV20-1 and TRBJ2-3; D may correspond to TRBD1 or TRBD2 (5 bases each). This CDR3 comprises 16 residues. CDR1 DFQATT and CDR2 SNEGSKA come from the germline V gene (reference sequence). Trimming took 0 bases from V and 3 from J, leaving 16 bases between them. CDR3 in amino acids: CSARDPGPATTDTQYF. Written as DNA, the CDR3 is TGCAGTGCTAGAGATCCGGGACCCGCCACAACAGATACGCAGTATTTT.

V gene TRBV28 combines with J gene TRBJ1-1; weak D call: TRBD1 (5 bases). Germline V lookup: CDR1 MDHEN, CDR2 SYDVKM. The CDR3 contains 13 residues. Trimming removed 8 bases from V and 5 bases from J, with 15 bases in between. CDR3 nucleotides: TGTGCCAGCCTACAGGCCCCGAGGACTGAAGCTTTCTTT. Amino acid sequence: CASLQAPRTEAFF.

This chain connects TRBV3-1 to TRBJ2-1, with TRBD2 matching 7 bases. CDR1 and CDR2 from the germline V gene are LGHDT and YNNKEL (reference sequence). This CDR3 spans 17 amino acids. J lost 3 bases, V lost 3 bases, and 11 bases had no gene match. CDR3 residues: CASSQLRLAIGYNEQFF. The CDR3 coding sequence is TGTGCCAGCAGCCAGCTGAGACTAGCAATCGGCTACAATGAGCAGTTCTTC.

The rearrangement joins TRBV5-1 to TRBJ2-1, with 8 positions matching TRBD2. Germline V gene lookup returns CDR1 SGHRS and CDR2 YFSETQ. V trimming: 7 bases; J trimming: 5 bases; junction bases outside the gene matches: 8. The CDR3 contains 14 residues. The CDR3 is CASRGGGFNNEQFF. CDR3 sequence (DNA): TGCGCCAGCCGGGGGGGAGGCTTCAACAATGAGCAGTTCTTC.

The genes are TRBV6-2 or TRBV6-3 and TRBJ1-2, with D uncertain. This CDR3 has 13 residues. Germline-derived CDR1 and CDR2 are MNHEY and SVGEGT. Trimming removed 6 bases from V and 0 bases from J, with 8 bases in between. CDR3 sequence reads: CASRESTNYGYTF. CDR3 nucleotides: TGTGCCAGCAGGGAGTCCACTAACTATGGCTACACCTTC.

The chain carries TRBV18 and TRBJ2-2, with D perhaps matching TRBD1 (6 bases). V dropped 3 bases and J dropped 0 bases, with 8 bases sitting between them. CDR3 size: 15 residues. The germline gives CDR1 KGHSH, CDR2 LQKENI. CDR3 sequence (DNA): TGTGCCAGCTCACCCGACAGGTCGAACACCGGGGAGCTGTTTTTT. Protein: CASSPDRSNTGELFF.

This clonotype was picked up a small number of times. The chain uses TRBV24-1 and TRBJ2-3, with D unresolved. Trimming stripped 2 bases from V and 2 bases from J, with 16 bases between. This CDR3 contains 17 residues. The germline CDR1 and CDR2 sequences are KGHDR and SFDVKD. CDR3 sequence reads: CATSDSSRRQTTDTQYF. CDR3 in DNA: TGTGCCACCAGTGATTCCTCCAGAAGACAAACCACAGATACGCAGTATTTT.

This chain links TRBV20-1 with TRBJ2-7; either TRBD1 or TRBD2 may fit D (5 bases each). Trimming shortened V by 6 bases and J by 5 bases, and 20 bases separated the two germline ends. This CDR3 comprises 14 residues. CDR1 is DFQATT and CDR2 is SNEGSKA in the germline V gene (reference sequence). CDR3 coding DNA: TGCAGTGCCGATCCCCCGGGACCGGATCACGAGCAGTACTTC. Its protein product is CSADPPGPDHEQYF.

This chain joins TRBV5-1 and TRBJ1-1, with D unresolved. Germline loops: CDR1 SGHRS, CDR2 YFSETQ. The germline V and J ends were trimmed by 0 bases and 4 bases, with 7 bases remaining between them. CDR3 length: 13 residues. The DNA of the CDR3 is TGCGCCAGCAGCTTGGACGTGGGCACTGAAGCTTTCTTT. Its protein product is CASSLDVGTEAFF.

The rearrangement joins TRBV6-2 or TRBV6-3 to TRBJ2-1; 11 bases line up with TRBD2. V lost 8 bases and J lost 3; bases outside the gene matches: 24. This CDR3 spans 21 amino acids. Per the germline V gene, CDR1 is MNHEY and CDR2 is SVGEGT. The CDR3 coding sequence is TGTGCCAGCTCACCATACACCGGGACTAGCGGACTAGGAAGGGACTACAATGAGCAGTTCTTC. Encoded protein: CASSPYTGTSGLGRDYNEQFF.